The rows below give T cell receptor beta chains drawn from one sample of a study of breast tumors, draining lymph nodes, adjacent tissues. TCRdb re-analysed the multiplex PCR reads in MiXCR, keeping a single row per CDR3 protein. The repertoire has some 150,000 distinct CDR3 sequences, around 24% of them found once; the top ten carry under 3%. Sequencing input: axillary lymph node tissue. Receptors originate from a female donor with breast cancer. Some clones in this sample may be carry-over from other donors' samples. The CDR3 runs from the conserved cysteine through the conserved F or W. A D gene is named only where the DNA matches it firmly. Clone size, where shown, is once, few, many, or a class for clones that have expanded.

v_call: TRBV7-9; j_call: TRBJ2-3; d_call: .; clone_size: .; cdr3_aa: CASSAVGPGTQYF; cdr3_nt: TGTGCCAGCAGCGCTGTGGGGCCCGGTACGCAGTATTTT
v_call: TRBV19; j_call: TRBJ2-1; d_call: TRBD2; clone_size: many; cdr3_aa: CASTQTSGSGNEQFF; cdr3_nt: TGTGCCAGTACCCAGACTAGCGGGAGTGGAAATGAGCAGTTCTTC
v_call: TRBV20-1; j_call: TRBJ1-6; d_call: TRBD1; clone_size: many; cdr3_aa: CSASVDRARYNSPLHF; cdr3_nt: TGCAGTGCTAGTGTGGACAGGGCTCGGTATAATTCACCCCTCCACTTT
v_call: TRBV12-3/TRBV12-4; j_call: TRBJ2-2; d_call: TRBD1; clone_size: many; cdr3_aa: CASSRGQANTGELFF; cdr3_nt: TGTGCCAGCAGTAGGGGGCAGGCGAACACCGGGGAGCTGTTTTTT
v_call: TRBV7-2; j_call: TRBJ2-3; d_call: TRBD2; clone_size: many; cdr3_aa: CASSPMGEGPDTQYF; cdr3_nt: TGTGCCAGCAGCCCTATGGGGGAGGGCCCAGATACGCAGTATTTT
v_call: TRBV15; j_call: TRBJ2-5; d_call: .; clone_size: few; cdr3_aa: CATSRDGSPQETQYF; cdr3_nt: TGTGCCACCAGCAGAGATGGGTCCCCGCAAGAGACCCAGTACTTC
v_call: TRBV6-5; j_call: TRBJ2-1; d_call: TRBD1; clone_size: many; cdr3_aa: CASSYQGEYNEQFF; cdr3_nt: TGTGCCAGCAGTTACCAGGGGGAATACAATGAGCAGTTCTTC
v_call: TRBV20-1; j_call: TRBJ1-6; d_call: TRBD1; clone_size: many; cdr3_aa: CSARTGINPDSPLHF; cdr3_nt: TGCAGTGCTAGGACAGGGATTAATCCGGATTCACCCCTCCACTTT
v_call: TRBV20-1; j_call: TRBJ2-1; d_call: TRBD2; clone_size: many; cdr3_aa: CSAAWAGGNEQFF; cdr3_nt: TGCAGTGCCGCCTGGGCGGGGGGCAATGAGCAGTTCTTC
v_call: TRBV24-1; j_call: TRBJ2-5; d_call: .; clone_size: many; cdr3_aa: CATSDSQGGRETQYF; cdr3_nt: TGTGCCACCAGTGATTCCCAGGGGGGAAGGGAGACCCAGTACTTC
v_call: TRBV6-2/TRBV6-3; j_call: TRBJ1-4; d_call: TRBD1; clone_size: .; cdr3_aa: CASSQDRDQGKLFF; cdr3_nt: TGTGCCAGCAGTCAGGACAGGGACCAAGGAAAACTGTTTTTT
v_call: TRBV19; j_call: TRBJ2-2; d_call: TRBD2; clone_size: few; cdr3_aa: CASSISGSFTGELFF; cdr3_nt: TGTGCCAGTAGTATTAGCGGGAGCTTCACCGGGGAGCTGTTTTTT
v_call: TRBV5-1; j_call: TRBJ2-1; d_call: TRBD2; clone_size: many; cdr3_aa: CASSLELADEQFF; cdr3_nt: TGCGCCAGCAGCTTGGAACTAGCGGATGAGCAGTTCTTC
v_call: TRBV3-1; j_call: TRBJ2-7; d_call: .; clone_size: many; cdr3_aa: CASSQDLGLGEQYF; cdr3_nt: TGTGCCAGCAGCCAAGATTTAGGGTTAGGCGAGCAGTACTTC
v_call: TRBV11-3; j_call: TRBJ2-1; d_call: .; clone_size: many; cdr3_aa: CASSLWSTGYNEQFF; cdr3_nt: TGTGCCAGCAGCTTGTGGTCAACCGGTTACAATGAGCAGTTCTTC
v_call: TRBV24-1; j_call: TRBJ2-5; d_call: TRBD1; clone_size: many; cdr3_aa: CATSDTGGGETQYF; cdr3_nt: TGTGCCACCAGTGATACAGGGGGAGGAGAGACCCAGTACTTC
v_call: TRBV20-1; j_call: TRBJ2-3; d_call: TRBD2; clone_size: many; cdr3_aa: CSADGTSGTDTQYF; cdr3_nt: TGCAGTGCAGACGGGACTAGCGGGACAGATACGCAGTATTTT
v_call: TRBV7-2; j_call: TRBJ2-7; d_call: .; clone_size: many; cdr3_aa: CASSFGSASYEQYF; cdr3_nt: TGTGCCAGCAGCTTCGGTAGCGCATCCTACGAGCAGTACTTC
v_call: TRBV6-2/TRBV6-3; j_call: TRBJ1-6; d_call: TRBD1; clone_size: many; cdr3_aa: CASSDRTGSNSPLHF; cdr3_nt: TGTGCCAGCAGCGATAGGACAGGGAGTAATTCACCCCTCCACTTT
v_call: TRBV19; j_call: TRBJ2-1; d_call: TRBD1; clone_size: many; cdr3_aa: CASSMTGTGGFKDEQFF; cdr3_nt: TGTGCCAGTAGCATGACCGGGACAGGGGGGTTTAAGGATGAGCAGTTCTTC
v_call: TRBV6-6; j_call: TRBJ1-5; d_call: .; clone_size: many; cdr3_aa: CASSLGQRNQPQHF; cdr3_nt: TGTGCCAGCAGCCTTGGACAGCGAAATCAGCCCCAGCATTTT
v_call: TRBV19; j_call: TRBJ1-4; d_call: TRBD1; clone_size: many; cdr3_aa: CASSSGTGGATNEKLFF; cdr3_nt: TGTGCCAGTAGTTCTGGGACAGGGGGCGCAACTAATGAAAAACTGTTTTTT
v_call: TRBV7-8; j_call: TRBJ2-7; d_call: TRBD2; clone_size: many; cdr3_aa: CASSPGLADEQYF; cdr3_nt: TGTGCCAGCAGCCCGGGACTAGCAGACGAGCAGTACTTC
v_call: TRBV6-2/TRBV6-3; j_call: TRBJ2-5; d_call: .; clone_size: .; cdr3_aa: CASSPQGETQYF; cdr3_nt: TGTGCCAGCAGTCCGCAGGGGGAGACCCAGTACTTC
v_call: TRBV7-6; j_call: TRBJ1-4; d_call: .; clone_size: .; cdr3_aa: CASAAGRRTNEKLFF; cdr3_nt: TGTGCCAGCGCCGCGGGGCGCCGAACTAATGAAAAACTGTTTTTT
v_call: TRBV20-1; j_call: TRBJ1-2; d_call: .; clone_size: many; cdr3_aa: CSASGRANYGYTF; cdr3_nt: TGCAGTGCTAGTGGCAGGGCCAACTATGGCTACACCTTC
v_call: TRBV7-2; j_call: TRBJ2-7; d_call: TRBD2; clone_size: many; cdr3_aa: CASSLRSGVTYEQYF; cdr3_nt: TGTGCCAGCAGCTTAAGAAGCGGGGTGACCTACGAGCAGTACTTC
v_call: TRBV4-2; j_call: TRBJ2-1; d_call: .; clone_size: .; cdr3_aa: CASRPKLGRVSSYNEQFF; cdr3_nt: TGTGCCAGCCGCCCCAAGCTGGGCAGGGTAAGCTCCTACAATGAGCAGTTCTTC
v_call: TRBV28; j_call: TRBJ2-1; d_call: TRBD2; clone_size: .; cdr3_aa: CASSATSGSVHNEQFF; cdr3_nt: TGTGCCAGCAGTGCGACTAGCGGGAGTGTCCACAATGAGCAGTTCTTC
v_call: TRBV12-3/TRBV12-4; j_call: TRBJ1-6; d_call: .; clone_size: many; cdr3_aa: CASSLGGISPLHF; cdr3_nt: TGTGCCAGCAGTTTGGGGGGAATTTCACCCCTCCACTTT
v_call: TRBV6-5; j_call: TRBJ2-1; d_call: TRBD2; clone_size: .; cdr3_aa: CASRIAGGGYNEQFF; cdr3_nt: TGTGCCAGCAGGATAGCGGGAGGAGGTTACAATGAGCAGTTCTTC
v_call: TRBV7-2; j_call: TRBJ2-7; d_call: TRBD2; clone_size: .; cdr3_aa: CASGAGWEGPHEQYF; cdr3_nt: TGTGCCAGCGGGGCGGGGTGGGAGGGCCCGCACGAGCAGTACTTC
v_call: TRBV7-2; j_call: TRBJ2-2; d_call: .; clone_size: many; cdr3_aa: CASSPDWASGELFF; cdr3_nt: TGTGCCAGCAGTCCAGACTGGGCCTCCGGGGAGCTGTTTTTT